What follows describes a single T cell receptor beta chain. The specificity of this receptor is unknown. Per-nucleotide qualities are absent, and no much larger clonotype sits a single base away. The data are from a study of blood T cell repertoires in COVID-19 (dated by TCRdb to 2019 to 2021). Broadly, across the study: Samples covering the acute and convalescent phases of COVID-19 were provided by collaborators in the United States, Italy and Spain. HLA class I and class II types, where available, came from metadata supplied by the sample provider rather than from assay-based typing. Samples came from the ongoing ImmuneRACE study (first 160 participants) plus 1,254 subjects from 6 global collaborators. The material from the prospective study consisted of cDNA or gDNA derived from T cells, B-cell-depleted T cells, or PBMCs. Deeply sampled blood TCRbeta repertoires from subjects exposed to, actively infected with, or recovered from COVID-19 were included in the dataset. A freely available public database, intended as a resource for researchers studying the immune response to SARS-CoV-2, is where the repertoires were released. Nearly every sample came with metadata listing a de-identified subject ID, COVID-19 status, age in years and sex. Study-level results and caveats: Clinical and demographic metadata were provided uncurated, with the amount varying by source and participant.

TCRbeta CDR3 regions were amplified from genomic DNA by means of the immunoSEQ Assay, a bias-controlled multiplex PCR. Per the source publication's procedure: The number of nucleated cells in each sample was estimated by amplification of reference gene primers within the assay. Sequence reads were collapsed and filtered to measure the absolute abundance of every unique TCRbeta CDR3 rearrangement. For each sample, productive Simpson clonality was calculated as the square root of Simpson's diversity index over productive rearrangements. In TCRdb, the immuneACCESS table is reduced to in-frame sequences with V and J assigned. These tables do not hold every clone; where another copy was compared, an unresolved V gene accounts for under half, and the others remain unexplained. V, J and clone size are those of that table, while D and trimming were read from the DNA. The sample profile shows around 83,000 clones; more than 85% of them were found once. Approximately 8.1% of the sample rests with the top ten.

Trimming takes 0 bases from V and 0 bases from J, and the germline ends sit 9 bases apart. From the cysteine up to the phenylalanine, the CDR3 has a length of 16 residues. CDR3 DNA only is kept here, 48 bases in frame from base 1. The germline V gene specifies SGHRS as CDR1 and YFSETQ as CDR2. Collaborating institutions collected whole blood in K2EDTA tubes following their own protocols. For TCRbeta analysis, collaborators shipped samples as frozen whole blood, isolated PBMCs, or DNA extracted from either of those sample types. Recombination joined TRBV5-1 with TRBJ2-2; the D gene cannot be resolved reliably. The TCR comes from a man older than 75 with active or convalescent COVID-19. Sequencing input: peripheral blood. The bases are TGCGCCAGCAGCTTGGATGGAGCAACGAACACCGGGGAGCTGTTTTTT. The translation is CASSLDGATNTGELFF. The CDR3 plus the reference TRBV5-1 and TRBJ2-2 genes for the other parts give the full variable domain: KAGVTQTPRYLIKTRGQQVTLSCSPISGHRSVSWYQQTPGQGLQFLFEYFSETQRNKGNFPGRFSGRQFSNSRSEMNVSTLELGDSALYLCASSLDGATNTGELFFGEGSRLTVL.